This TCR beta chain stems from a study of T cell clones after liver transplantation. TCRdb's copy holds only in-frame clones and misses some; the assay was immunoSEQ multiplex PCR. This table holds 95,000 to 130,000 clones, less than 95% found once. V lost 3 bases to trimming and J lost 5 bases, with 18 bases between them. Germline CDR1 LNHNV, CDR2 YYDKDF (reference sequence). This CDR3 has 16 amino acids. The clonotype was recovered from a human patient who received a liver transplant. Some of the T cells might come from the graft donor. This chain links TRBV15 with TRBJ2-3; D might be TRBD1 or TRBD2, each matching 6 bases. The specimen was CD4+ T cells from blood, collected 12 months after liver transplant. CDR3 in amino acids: CATSRETRRDKDTQYF. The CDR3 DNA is TGTGCCACCAGCAGGGAAACTAGGCGGGACAAAGATACGCAGTATTTT.